The subject of this entry is one TCR beta chain. What it binds is unknown. These data are taken from a study of high-grade serous ovarian cancer treatment subgroups. Study-wide findings and caveats: TCR relatedness rose with neoantigen level and trended with mutation load.

Germline V gene data show CDR1 as MRHNA and CDR2 as SNTAGT. Trimming took off 3 bases at V and 10 bases at J, with 13 bases between the two ends. The CDR3 length is 13 residues. The repertoire was sequenced with immunoSEQ multiplex PCR; TCRdb's copy has only in-frame clones and lacks some. The data contain around 30,000 clones, around 80% of them singletons. Tumor tissue was taken before any definitive surgery or chemotherapy was given. This clonotype was sampled from a human donor with high-grade serous ovarian cancer. Sequenced input: tumor tissue. This rearrangement joins TRBV6-4 to TRBJ2-1; perhaps D is TRBD1 or TRBD2 (6 bases each). Here the CDR3 DNA reads TGTGCCAGCAGTGAGAGGGGGGAGACGGAGCAGTTCTTC. Translating gives CASSERGETEQFF.